Below, 15 T cell receptor beta chains from the same sample are listed, as sequenced in a study of beta chain features in type 1 diabetes (dated by TCRdb to 2016 to 2018). General conclusions and limits of the study: A moderate but significant shortening of TCRB CDR3 length was observed in type 1 diabetes patients in all four CD4+ subsets.

The library was produced with the immunoSEQ multiplex PCR assay. The entire amount of isolated RNA was reverse transcribed using the High Capacity cDNA Reverse Transcription Kit, so the sequenced TCRB transcripts were expressed ones. Here the immuneACCESS table is served through TCRdb, limited to in-frame sequences with V and J called. Missing clones are a known gap in these copies; in checked studies unresolved V genes cover under half, and the rest lacks a known reason. The sample table lists about 340,000 clones, about 13% of them with a count of one. Clones ranked in the top ten supply roughly 0.015% of the sample. The antigens these receptors bind are not known. The source material was naive CD4+ T cells from blood. Taken with the paper, the label for cell subset or site translates to: true naive CD4+ T cells. The origin of the receptors is a young woman with type 1 diabetes.

Turning to this clone: One junction end does not reproduce the germline sequence, and a read error may be involved. The chain joins TRBV28 to TRBJ1-2, with D tentatively TRBD1 (6 bases). The CDR3 extends over 14 amino acids. CDR1 and CDR2 from the germline V gene are MDHEN and SYDVKM. In DNA form, the CDR3 reads TGTGCCAGCACTTTACCAGACAGGAAAAATGGCTACACCTTC. Encoded protein: CASTLPDRKNGYTF.

This clone was detected only a few times. The J gene is TRBJ2-5, the V gene TRBV27, with TRBD1 as a possible D gene (6 bases). CDR1 is MNHEY and CDR2 is SMNVEV in the germline V gene (reference sequence). Trimming left V 3 bases short and J 5 bases short, with 13 bases between. CDR3 length equals 14 residues. The CDR3 loop is CASSLGRGWETQYF. CDR3 DNA: TGTGCCAGCAGTTTGGGCAGGGGTTGGGAGACCCAGTACTTC.

V is TRBV4-3 and J is TRBJ2-1, with D possibly matching TRBD2 (5 bases). Trimming cost V 0 bases and J 7 bases, with 10 bases left between them. CDR1 and CDR2 from the germline V gene are LGHNA and YSLEER. There are 14 residues in the CDR3. The DNA of the CDR3 is TGCGCCAGCAGCCAAGAGCTAGCCGGTAATGAGCAGTTCTTC. It specifies CASSQELAGNEQFF.

The chain uses TRBV19 and TRBJ1-1, with 8 bases that match TRBD1. J lost 1 base, V lost 6 bases, and 7 bases had no gene match. The germline gives CDR1 LNHDA, CDR2 SQIVND (reference sequence). The CDR3 is 15 amino acids. The DNA for the CDR3 is TGTGCCAGTAGCCGTCAGGGGGCTTCGAACACTGAAGCTTTCTTT. This translates into CASSRQGASNTEAFF.

The chain combines TRBV28 with TRBJ2-7, with 8 bases lining up with TRBD2. The CDR3 runs 15 residues. Trimming cost V 4 bases and J 3 bases; bases outside gene matches: 8. The germline V gene has CDR1 MDHEN and CDR2 SYDVKM. The CDR3 DNA reads TGTGCCAGCAGTTCGGGACGAGCGGGAGACTACGAGCAGTACTTC. This sequence encodes CASSSGRAGDYEQYF.

The rearrangement joins TRBV19 to TRBJ1-4; possible D gene TRBD1, 5 bases. Germline V lookup: CDR1 LNHDA, CDR2 SQIVND (reference sequence). The CDR3 is 12 residues long. Trimming cost V 2 bases and J 7 bases, with 5 bases left between them. The CDR3 loop is CASSIRGEKLFF. The CDR3 nucleotides read TGTGCCAGTAGTATAAGGGGTGAAAAACTGTTTTTT.

This clone was seen more than once but under ten times. Additional DNA sequences in this sample encode the identical CDR3. V is TRBV5-1 and J is TRBJ2-3; 8 bases are shared with TRBD2. V was clipped by 4 bases and J by 0 bases; unmatched bases: 4. Germline assignment: CDR1 SGHRS and CDR2 YFSETQ. The CDR3 is made up of 15 amino acids. CDR3 nucleotides: TGCGCCAGCAGCGAAACTAGCGGTAGCACAGATACGCAGTATTTT. Amino acid sequence: CASSETSGSTDTQYF.

This clone turned up a few times. The chain combines TRBV2 with TRBJ2-1, with 9 bases fitting TRBD2. This CDR3 is 13 amino acids long. With V trimmed by 5 bases and J by 10 bases, 6 bases remained unmatched. CDR1 is SNHLY, CDR2 FYNNEI, per germline. The DNA of the CDR3 is TGTGCCAGCAGTCTACTCGCGGGAGGGGAGCAGTTCTTC. It codes for CASSLLAGGEQFF. Full variable domain (missing parts from reference TRBV2 and TRBJ2-1): EPEVTQTPSHQVTQMGQEVILRCVPISNHLYFYWYRQILGQKVEFLVSFYNNEISEKSEIFDDQFSVERPDGSNFTLKIRSTKLEDSAMYFCASSLLAGGEQFFGPGTRLTVL.

This clone occurred a few times. This sequence joins TRBV4-2 and TRBJ2-7; unclear D gene. V was shortened by 1 base and J by 0 bases, with 19 bases between the two germline ends. Germline lookup yields CDR1 LGHNA and CDR2 YNFKEQ. The CDR3 spans 18 residues. The CDR3 DNA reads TGTGCCAGCAGCCAAGGAGCAGACTCGCTCACCCTCTCCTACGAGCAGTACTTC. This translates into CASSQGADSLTLSYEQYF.

The chain combines TRBV29-1 with TRBJ1-2, with 7 bases identical to TRBD1. V dropped 2 bases and J dropped 4; count of bases not matched to a gene: 13. Germline V CDR1 and CDR2: SQVTM, ANQGSEA. The CDR3 length is 16 residues. CDR3 nucleotide sequence: TGCAGCGTTGAATCGGGGACAGATGGGTACAGCTATGGCTACACCTTC. Encoded protein: CSVESGTDGYSYGYTF.

The gene calls are TRBV7-9 and TRBJ2-1; TRBD2 aligns across 12 bases. CDR1 SEHNR and CDR2 FQNEAQ come from the germline V gene (reference sequence). The CDR3 is 15 residues long. J lost 9 bases, V lost 1 base, and 4 bases had no gene match. The CDR3 nucleotides read TGTGCCAGCAGCTTAGTCTCTAGCGGGAGGGTTGAGCAGTTCTTC. Translation gives CASSLVSSGRVEQFF. Based on the CDR3 plus reference TRBV7-9 and TRBJ2-1, the full variable domain is DTGVSQNPRHKITKRGQNVTFRCDPISEHNRLYWYRQTLGQGPEFLTYFQNEAQLEKSRLLSDRFSAERPKGSFSTLEIQRTEQGDSAMYLCASSLVSSGRVEQFFGPGTRLTVL.

The CDR3 loop is CASSPMEERDNLGGTEAFF. In nucleotides, the CDR3 is TGTGCCAGCAGCCCAATGGAGGAGCGAGACAATCTCGGCGGCACTGAAGCTTTCTTT. This chain joins TRBV11-3 and TRBJ1-1; D gene ambiguous. This CDR3 has 19 residues. Trimming took 5 bases from V and 4 from J, leaving 29 bases between them. Germline CDR1 SGHNT, CDR2 YENEEA. Full variable domain (remainder filled in from reference TRBV11-3 and TRBJ1-1): EAGVVQSPRYKIIEKKQPVAFWCNPISGHNTLYWYLQNLGQGPELLIRYENEEAVDDSQLPKDRFSAERLKGVDSTLKIQPAELGDSAVYLCASSPMEERDNLGGTEAFFGQGTRLTVV.

In its sample, this clone was seen a few times. The rearrangement joins TRBV5-1 to TRBJ2-1; possible D gene TRBD2, 6 bases. CDR3 size: 15 residues. Germline V gene data show CDR1 as SGHRS and CDR2 as YFSETQ. Trimming took off 1 base at V and 2 bases at J, with 10 bases between the two ends. CDR3 sequence: CASSLTGSAYNEQFF. The CDR3 DNA sequence: TGCGCCAGCAGCTTGACCGGGAGCGCCTACAATGAGCAGTTCTTC.

This clone was seen a handful of times. CDR3 protein: CASSPFEPMVETQYF. CDR3 in DNA: TGTGCCAGCTCACCCTTCGAGCCCATGGTGGAGACCCAGTACTTC. This chain links TRBV18 with TRBJ2-5; D uncertain. V shed 3 bases and J shed 5 bases, with 16 bases lying between them. Germline V gene sequence: CDR1 KGHSH, CDR2 LQKENI. This CDR3 region has 15 residues.

This chain uses TRBV29-1 with TRBJ2-1; unclear D gene. V was trimmed by 7 bases and J by 4 bases, leaving 8 bases between them. This CDR3 is 11 amino acids long. Germline assignment: CDR1 SQVTM and CDR2 ANQGSEA. CDR3 residues: CSGDKYNEQFF. CDR3 bases: TGCAGCGGCGATAAGTACAATGAGCAGTTCTTC.